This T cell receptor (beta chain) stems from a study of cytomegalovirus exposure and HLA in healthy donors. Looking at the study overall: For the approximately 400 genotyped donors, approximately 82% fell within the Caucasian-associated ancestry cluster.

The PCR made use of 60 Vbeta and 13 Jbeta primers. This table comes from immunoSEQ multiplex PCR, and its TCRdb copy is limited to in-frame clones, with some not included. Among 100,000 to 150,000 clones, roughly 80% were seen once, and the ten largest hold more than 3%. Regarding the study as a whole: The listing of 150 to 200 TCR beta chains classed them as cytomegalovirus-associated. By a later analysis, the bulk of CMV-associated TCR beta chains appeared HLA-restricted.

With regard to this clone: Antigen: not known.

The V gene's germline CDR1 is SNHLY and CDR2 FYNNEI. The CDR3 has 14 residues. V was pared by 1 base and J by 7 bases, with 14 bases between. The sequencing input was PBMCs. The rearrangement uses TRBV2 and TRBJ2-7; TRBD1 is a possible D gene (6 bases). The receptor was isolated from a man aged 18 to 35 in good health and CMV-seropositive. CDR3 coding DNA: TGTGCCAGCAGTGAAGATGTGGGGGCCGGGGAGCAGTACTTC. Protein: CASSEDVGAGEQYF.